This is a list of T cell receptor beta chains from one sample in a study of Ad26.COV2.S vaccination and SARS-CoV-2 variants. Measured with immunoSEQ multiplex PCR; TCRdb has only the in-frame clones, and not every one. There are over 200,000 clones in the sample; roughly 88% occur only once, and approximately 11% lies in the top ten. The starting material was peripheral blood, obtained in a trial of Ad26.COV2.S vaccine versus placebo. The receptors stem from a person aged 18 to 65 who received the Ad26.COV2.S COVID-19 vaccine or a placebo. The CDR3 runs from the conserved cysteine through the conserved F or W. A D gene is named only where the DNA matches it firmly. Where a row states a size, it is once, few, many or the class of an expanded clone; other rows omit it.

J gene: TRBJ1-4
V gene: TRBV19
D gene: .
clone size: .
CDR3 protein: CASSIERPTEKLFF
CDR3 DNA: TGTGCCAGTAGTATTGAGAGACCCACCGAAAAACTGTTTTTT

J gene: TRBJ2-7
V gene: TRBV27
D gene: .
clone size: .
CDR3 protein: CATGRDGRFSYEQYF
CDR3 DNA: TGTGCCACCGGGAGAGACGGCAGGTTCTCCTACGAGCAGTACTTC

J gene: TRBJ1-1
V gene: TRBV18
D gene: .
clone size: few
CDR3 protein: CASSPTVGLNTEAFF
CDR3 DNA: TGTGCCAGCTCACCAACCGTGGGTTTGAACACTGAAGCTTTCTTT

J gene: TRBJ2-2
V gene: TRBV30
D gene: TRBD1
clone size: .
CDR3 protein: CAWSVRGHRQGPNTGELFF
CDR3 DNA: TGTGCCTGGAGTGTACGGGGCCATAGACAGGGGCCGAACACCGGGGAGCTGTTTTTT

J gene: TRBJ1-4
V gene: TRBV30
D gene: TRBD1
clone size: .
CDR3 protein: CAWIGQGYRGDEKLFF
CDR3 DNA: TGTGCCTGGATAGGACAGGGCTACCGGGGTGATGAAAAACTGTTTTTT

J gene: TRBJ2-6
V gene: TRBV29-1
D gene: .
clone size: .
CDR3 protein: CSVWDWRGANVLTF
CDR3 DNA: TGCAGCGTCTGGGACTGGCGTGGGGCCAACGTCCTGACTTTC

J gene: TRBJ1-5
V gene: TRBV28
D gene: TRBD1
clone size: .
CDR3 protein: CASREAGQGIQPQHF
CDR3 DNA: TGTGCCAGCCGGGAGGCGGGACAGGGGATACAGCCCCAGCATTTT

J gene: TRBJ2-2
V gene: TRBV5-4
D gene: .
clone size: .
CDR3 protein: CASSLGGTRGTGELFF
CDR3 DNA: TGTGCCAGCAGCTTGGGGGGGACCCGCGGCACCGGGGAGCTGTTTTTT

J gene: TRBJ2-1
V gene: TRBV28
D gene: TRBD1
clone size: .
CDR3 protein: CASSSSGQGNNEQFF
CDR3 DNA: TGTGCCAGCAGTTCGTCCGGACAGGGGAACAATGAGCAGTTCTTC

J gene: TRBJ2-4
V gene: TRBV21-1
D gene: .
clone size: .
CDR3 protein: CATASGPAGSVDKNIQYF
CDR3 DNA: TGTGCCACCGCTTCGGGGCCCGCCGGGTCTGTAGACAAAAACATTCAGTACTTC

J gene: TRBJ2-6
V gene: TRBV5-6
D gene: .
clone size: .
CDR3 protein: CASSYGSSGANVLTF
CDR3 DNA: TGTGCCAGCAGCTACGGTTCCTCTGGGGCCAACGTCCTGACTTTC

J gene: TRBJ1-1
V gene: TRBV11-2
D gene: .
clone size: .
CDR3 protein: CASSLPQIPGDTEAFF
CDR3 DNA: TGTGCCAGCAGCTTGCCTCAGATCCCTGGGGACACTGAAGCTTTCTTT

J gene: TRBJ2-7
V gene: TRBV2
D gene: .
clone size: .
CDR3 protein: CASSREGGSYEQYF
CDR3 DNA: TGTGCCAGCAGCCGTGAGGGGGGCTCCTACGAGCAGTACTTC

J gene: TRBJ1-1
V gene: TRBV9
D gene: .
clone size: .
CDR3 protein: CASSVAAVRGDNTEAFF
CDR3 DNA: TGTGCCAGCAGCGTAGCGGCGGTCAGGGGAGATAACACTGAAGCTTTCTTT

J gene: TRBJ2-7
V gene: TRBV29-1
D gene: .
clone size: .
CDR3 protein: CSVELTGRNEQYF
CDR3 DNA: TGCAGCGTTGAGTTAACAGGGAGAAACGAGCAGTACTTC

J gene: TRBJ2-1
V gene: TRBV7-2
D gene: .
clone size: .
CDR3 protein: CASSLSQGRNEQFF
CDR3 DNA: TGTGCCAGCAGCTTATCGCAGGGGCGGAATGAGCAGTTCTTC

J gene: TRBJ2-3
V gene: TRBV7-9
D gene: .
clone size: once
CDR3 protein: CASSLGADTQYF
CDR3 DNA: TGTGCCAGCAGCTTAGGGGCAGATACGCAGTATTTT

J gene: TRBJ2-7
V gene: TRBV6-5
D gene: .
clone size: once
CDR3 protein: CASSYSHSYEQYF
CDR3 DNA: TGTGCCAGCAGTTACTCGCATTCGTACGAGCAGTACTTC

J gene: TRBJ1-2
V gene: TRBV5-6
D gene: TRBD1
clone size: .
CDR3 protein: CASSSPGQGIHGYTF
CDR3 DNA: TGTGCCAGCAGCTCTCCGGGACAGGGCATTCATGGCTACACCTTC

J gene: TRBJ2-7
V gene: TRBV7-3
D gene: TRBD2
clone size: .
CDR3 protein: CASSPTGTSGSYEQYF
CDR3 DNA: TGTGCCAGCAGCCCCACCGGGACTAGCGGGAGTTACGAGCAGTACTTC

J gene: TRBJ1-5
V gene: TRBV2
D gene: .
clone size: .
CDR3 protein: CASTAQDISNQPQHF
CDR3 DNA: TGTGCCAGCACCGCCCAGGATATTAGCAATCAGCCCCAGCATTTT

J gene: TRBJ2-7
V gene: TRBV11-1
D gene: .
clone size: .
CDR3 protein: CASSPGTSYEQYF
CDR3 DNA: TGTGCCAGCAGCCCCGGGACAAGCTACGAGCAGTACTTC

J gene: TRBJ2-1
V gene: TRBV24-1
D gene: TRBD1
clone size: .
CDR3 protein: CATSDLGTGVVGEQFF
CDR3 DNA: TGTGCCACCAGTGATTTAGGGACAGGGGTGGTGGGTGAGCAGTTCTTC

J gene: TRBJ1-3
V gene: TRBV11-2
D gene: .
clone size: few
CDR3 protein: CASSLDPGSGGNTIYF
CDR3 DNA: TGTGCCAGCAGCTTAGACCCAGGGAGTGGTGGAAACACCATATATTTT

J gene: TRBJ2-7
V gene: TRBV2
D gene: .
clone size: .
CDR3 protein: CGGLRGYEQYF
CDR3 DNA: TGTGGTGGGTTACGGGGTTACGAGCAGTACTTC

J gene: TRBJ1-2
V gene: TRBV6-4
D gene: .
clone size: .
CDR3 protein: CASRAWDGVYTF
CDR3 DNA: TGTGCCAGCAGGGCCTGGGACGGGGTCTACACCTTC

J gene: TRBJ2-3
V gene: TRBV5-1
D gene: .
clone size: once
CDR3 protein: CASSLSLYTDTQYF
CDR3 DNA: TGCGCCAGCAGCTTGAGTCTATACACAGATACGCAGTATTTT

J gene: TRBJ2-3
V gene: TRBV27
D gene: .
clone size: .
CDR3 protein: CASGVPEGLAQYF
CDR3 DNA: TGTGCCAGCGGCGTCCCTGAGGGGTTGGCGCAGTATTTT

J gene: TRBJ2-3
V gene: TRBV24-1
D gene: .
clone size: .
CDR3 protein: CATSDSPKATDTQYF
CDR3 DNA: TGTGCCACCAGTGATTCTCCGAAAGCCACAGATACGCAGTATTTT

J gene: TRBJ2-1
V gene: TRBV19
D gene: .
clone size: .
CDR3 protein: CASSLAGEQFF
CDR3 DNA: TGTGCCAGTAGTCTAGCTGGTGAGCAGTTCTTC

J gene: TRBJ1-1
V gene: TRBV7-2
D gene: .
clone size: .
CDR3 protein: CASSFEGKAFF
CDR3 DNA: TGTGCCAGCAGCTTCGAGGGGAAAGCTTTCTTT

J gene: TRBJ1-1
V gene: TRBV30
D gene: .
clone size: .
CDR3 protein: CAWNAQGGATEAFF
CDR3 DNA: TGTGCCTGGAACGCCCAGGGAGGGGCGACTGAAGCTTTCTTT

J gene: TRBJ1-1
V gene: TRBV7-9
D gene: .
clone size: .
CDR3 protein: CASSLREQPNTEAFF
CDR3 DNA: TGTGCCAGCAGCTTAAGGGAACAGCCGAACACTGAAGCTTTCTTT

J gene: TRBJ2-2
V gene: TRBV4-2
D gene: TRBD2
clone size: once
CDR3 protein: CASSLRPPGLANTGELFF
CDR3 DNA: TGTGCCAGCAGCTTACGTCCACCGGGACTAGCGAACACCGGGGAGCTGTTTTTT

J gene: TRBJ2-7
V gene: TRBV9
D gene: TRBD2
clone size: .
CDR3 protein: CASSVGAGGPGEQYF
CDR3 DNA: TGTGCCAGCAGCGTAGGTGCGGGGGGGCCGGGCGAGCAGTACTTC

J gene: TRBJ1-6
V gene: TRBV27
D gene: .
clone size: .
CDR3 protein: CASSLSGRVGDSPLHF
CDR3 DNA: TGTGCCAGCAGTTTATCGGGACGGGTAGGGGATTCACCCCTCCACTTT

J gene: TRBJ2-7
V gene: TRBV30
D gene: TRBD2
clone size: .
CDR3 protein: CAWSTVRRGEYEQYF
CDR3 DNA: TGTGCCTGGAGCACCGTCCGGCGGGGGGAGTACGAGCAGTACTTC

J gene: TRBJ2-5
V gene: TRBV28
D gene: .
clone size: .
CDR3 protein: CASSLSQGWIQETQYF
CDR3 DNA: TGTGCCAGCAGTTTAAGCCAGGGTTGGATCCAAGAGACCCAGTACTTC

J gene: TRBJ2-3
V gene: TRBV5-4
D gene: .
clone size: .
CDR3 protein: CASRGRETDTQYF
CDR3 DNA: TGTGCCAGCAGGGGGCGGGAAACAGATACGCAGTATTTT

J gene: TRBJ1-3
V gene: TRBV3-1/TRBV3-2
D gene: .
clone size: once
CDR3 protein: CASSQDRSGNTIYF
CDR3 DNA: TGTGCCAGCAGCCAAGATAGATCTGGAAACACCATATATTTT

J gene: TRBJ2-1
V gene: TRBV2
D gene: .
clone size: .
CDR3 protein: CASSVVRGADYNEQFF
CDR3 DNA: TGTGCCAGCAGTGTGGTACGGGGGGCGGACTACAATGAGCAGTTCTTC

J gene: TRBJ2-3
V gene: TRBV24-1
D gene: TRBD2
clone size: .
CDR3 protein: CATQGLAGHTQYF
CDR3 DNA: TGTGCCACTCAGGGACTAGCGGGACATACGCAGTATTTT

J gene: TRBJ1-4
V gene: TRBV28
D gene: .
clone size: .
CDR3 protein: CASSTPSGSVGEKLFF
CDR3 DNA: TGTGCCAGCAGTACCCCCTCAGGGTCTGTTGGGGAAAAACTGTTTTTT

J gene: TRBJ2-5
V gene: TRBV9
D gene: .
clone size: .
CDR3 protein: CASSVGGGWETQYF
CDR3 DNA: TGTGCCAGCAGCGTAGGAGGAGGCTGGGAGACCCAGTACTTC

J gene: TRBJ2-7
V gene: TRBV28
D gene: TRBD2
clone size: .
CDR3 protein: CASVTSGRAYEQYF
CDR3 DNA: TGTGCCAGCGTCACTAGCGGGAGGGCCTACGAGCAGTACTTC

J gene: TRBJ1-5
V gene: TRBV2
D gene: .
clone size: .
CDR3 protein: CASRDRSNQPQHF
CDR3 DNA: TGTGCCAGCAGAGACAGGAGCAATCAGCCCCAGCATTTT

J gene: TRBJ1-2
V gene: TRBV11-2
D gene: TRBD1
clone size: once
CDR3 protein: CASSHGEGAGGYTF
CDR3 DNA: TGTGCCAGCAGCCACGGTGAGGGGGCTGGTGGCTACACCTTC

J gene: TRBJ2-7
V gene: TRBV10-3
D gene: TRBD1
clone size: .
CDR3 protein: CAIKSLGATGVDEQYF
CDR3 DNA: TGTGCCATCAAAAGCCTAGGGGCGACAGGGGTCGACGAGCAGTACTTC

J gene: TRBJ2-1
V gene: TRBV28
D gene: TRBD1
clone size: .
CDR3 protein: CASSPRTGKGNEQFF
CDR3 DNA: TGTGCCAGCAGTCCGCGGACAGGGAAGGGAAATGAGCAGTTCTTC

J gene: TRBJ2-3
V gene: TRBV3-1/TRBV3-2
D gene: .
clone size: .
CDR3 protein: CASLLTSTDTQYF
CDR3 DNA: TGTGCCAGCCTACTTACTAGCACAGATACGCAGTATTTT

J gene: TRBJ2-3
V gene: TRBV4-2
D gene: TRBD2
clone size: once
CDR3 protein: CASSQERSGAVTDTQYF
CDR3 DNA: TGTGCCAGCAGCCAAGAACGGAGCGGGGCTGTCACAGATACGCAGTATTTT

J gene: TRBJ2-2
V gene: TRBV6-4
D gene: .
clone size: .
CDR3 protein: CASSELYGELFF
CDR3 DNA: TGTGCCAGCAGTGAGCTATACGGGGAGCTGTTTTTT

J gene: TRBJ2-7
V gene: TRBV9
D gene: .
clone size: .
CDR3 protein: CASSEGGVGVYEQYF
CDR3 DNA: TGTGCCAGCAGCGAGGGGGGAGTCGGGGTCTACGAGCAGTACTTC

J gene: TRBJ2-5
V gene: TRBV7-9
D gene: .
clone size: .
CDR3 protein: CASSLDTDQETQYF
CDR3 DNA: TGTGCCAGCAGCCTGGACACGGACCAAGAGACCCAGTACTTC

J gene: TRBJ2-1
V gene: TRBV5-1
D gene: .
clone size: .
CDR3 protein: CASSRDGSSYNEQFF
CDR3 DNA: TGCGCCAGCAGCCGGGACGGGAGCTCCTACAATGAGCAGTTCTTC

J gene: TRBJ2-2
V gene: TRBV4-2
D gene: .
clone size: .
CDR3 protein: CASSQEDGPSLGAGELFF
CDR3 DNA: TGTGCCAGCAGCCAAGAGGATGGGCCTAGCCTGGGGGCCGGGGAGCTGTTTTTT

J gene: TRBJ2-5
V gene: TRBV19
D gene: .
clone size: .
CDR3 protein: CASRFQETQYF
CDR3 DNA: TGTGCCAGTCGATTTCAAGAGACCCAGTACTTC

J gene: TRBJ2-1
V gene: TRBV23-1
D gene: TRBD2
clone size: .
CDR3 protein: CASSQPAGLAGGRRREQFF
CDR3 DNA: TGCGCCAGCAGTCAACCCGCGGGACTAGCGGGGGGACGGAGGCGTGAGCAGTTCTTC

J gene: TRBJ1-2
V gene: TRBV4-3
D gene: .
clone size: .
CDR3 protein: CASTGGRGPNYGYTF
CDR3 DNA: TGCGCCAGCACGGGGGGCAGGGGACCTAACTATGGCTACACCTTC